One T cell receptor (beta chain) is described in this entry. The sample is drawn from a study of shared clonotypes between healthy human individuals. Researchers ran the assay at a deep level. Across several immunoSEQ plates, the genomic DNA of each subset was split evenly. Repertoires were generated with immunoSEQ multiplex PCR, while TCRdb's copy carries only in-frame clones and drops some. The table includes about 490,000 clones, approximately 79% detected once. Unsorted material relied on 90 million to 100 million PBMCs as the source of genomic DNA. Sequencing was carried out using PBMCs. The TCR sequence derives from a woman in her forties in good health. Some clones in this sample may be carry-over from other donors' samples.

CDR3 region: CASSATTGSETQYF. The CDR3, as DNA: TGCGCCAGCAGCGCGACCACAGGGAGTGAGACCCAGTACTTC. This chain links TRBV5-1 with TRBJ2-5; possibly TRBD1 for D (6 bases). Germline V gene lookup returns CDR1 SGHRS and CDR2 YFSETQ. V lost 4 bases and J lost 5, with 15 bases in between. The length of the CDR3 is 14 residues.